Listed below are T cell receptor beta chains from one sample, sequenced in a study of T cell repertoires in cytomegalovirus infection. One entry per CDR3 protein, called by TCRdb with MiXCR from the reads. Of just over 300,000 distinct CDR3 sequences listed, 15% to 20% were seen once; the top ten hold about 11%. The sequenced sample consisted of PBMCs. These receptors all come from a human donor in good health (CMV status not recorded). Some clones in this sample may be carry-over from other donors' samples. Each CDR3 is given without its conserved first and last residue. D genes are given only for firm matches. The listing skips clone size in some rows; elsewhere it reads once, few, many or a size class.

>TRBD2|TRBV19|few
ASSSGGQSLLGEQY
>TRBD2|TRBV28|.
ASMRTSVGDTQY
>.|TRBV6-1|few
ASSVGGVRGEKLF
>.|TRBV4-2|.
ASSQDGSGLTETQY
>.|TRBV7-9|many
ASSRKYQETQY
>.|TRBV7-2|many
ASSAVPGEQY
>.|TRBV7-8|few
ASSLFGTQDESGYT
>TRBD2|TRBV7-9|.
ASSGSGGVSYNEQF
>.|TRBV13|few
ASKEGSTGYT
>.|TRBV2|.
ASKGGPDEQY
>TRBD1|TRBV9|.
ASSVEDRGVYGYT
>.|TRBV5-4|many
ASSLDADTQY
>TRBD1|TRBV29-1|few
SAGTGTDTEAF
>.|TRBV7-2|.
ASSPGGAGTNYGYT
>TRBD2|TRBV5-4|few
ASSLVASGGITGELF
>.|TRBV3-1|.
ATTQRVDDYGYT
>.|TRBV3-1|.
ASSQGGLSGETQY
>TRBD2|TRBV12-3/TRBV12-4|many
ASSGRASGAGELF
>.|TRBV7-2|many
ASSLVNGLSYEQY
>.|TRBV27|few
ASCGRDTEAF
>.|TRBV20-1|.
SAREWGGGGIYEQY
>.|TRBV20-1|.
SAQGRVKETQY
>TRBD1|TRBV9|few
ASSAGTGRNTIY
>.|TRBV12-3/TRBV12-4|many
ASSLSPGTNEQF
>.|TRBV29-1|.
SVEDPGVKKLF
>.|TRBV25-1|.
ASSERSSPLH
>TRBD1|TRBV4-1|many
ASSQGQGAVLAF
>.|TRBV5-5|many
ASSSTVPATGTSQF
>.|TRBV28|many
ASKKRGHYEQPQH
>TRBD1|TRBV20-1|.
SAPRPGQGETQY
>.|TRBV10-3|many
AISRGADQPQH
>.|TRBV5-6|few
ASSLESGYT
>.|TRBV9|.
ASSPPRNYNEQF
>.|TRBV10-3|.
AISMDSSYNSPLH
>.|TRBV29-1|.
SVLIGLPTDTQY
>TRBD2|TRBV10-3|many
ASIAGGMYEQY
>.|TRBV7-9|few
ASSLRGTSGNTIY
>.|TRBV6-1|many
ASSYQKSYRGSYNSPLH
>.|TRBV28|.
ASNVRGQEKNIQY
>.|TRBV7-6|many
ASSFITGELF
>.|TRBV7-9|few
ASSLTGYDGYT
>.|TRBV27|few
ASQRSSYNSPLH
>.|TRBV7-8|.
ASSTGRGPYNEQF
>.|TRBV12-3/TRBV12-4|many
ASSFRQGTNNEQF
>.|TRBV5-1|once
ASSLESGHYEQY
>TRBD1|TRBV11-1|.
ACGEDRGNTGELF
>.|TRBV9|.
ASSRTDDSPLH
>.|TRBV28|few
ASSFFREQY
>.|TRBV7-2|many
ASSPRGVSNQPQH
>TRBD2|TRBV2|few
ASRNRLAGGLETQY
>.|TRBV25-1|.
ASSWGGHEAF
>TRBD2|TRBV7-2|.
ASSLGLASYNEQF
>TRBD1|TRBV20-1|once
SASSGTAAEKLF
>TRBD1|TRBV7-2|many
ASSLGTGYEQY